The clone carrying this TCR beta chain was counted between two and nine times. The entry originates in a study of blood T cell repertoires in COVID-19. Study-wide context: Collection of acute and convalescent COVID-19 samples took place in the United States, Italy and Spain. PBMCs, B-cell-depleted T cells, or T cells were the source of the cDNA or gDNA that made up the material.

Original analysis: Reference gene primer amplification yielded estimated nucleated cell counts. This table comes from immunoSEQ multiplex PCR, and its TCRdb copy is limited to in-frame clones, with some not included. Clonal size and the V and J genes are those of that table, whereas D and trimming came from the DNA. The repertoire holds about 500,000 clones, with roughly 91% as singletons. Material: peripheral blood. This TCR derives from a woman between 45 and 60 years old with COVID-19, enrolled during active disease.

CDR3 in amino acids: CAWSVTAGVGYTF. For the CDR3, the DNA is TGTGCCTGGAGTGTAACGGCAGGGGTTGGCTACACCTTC. V is TRBV30 and J is TRBJ1-2; weak D call: TRBD1 (6 bases). The CDR3 sequence is 13 residues long. CDR1 and CDR2 (germline): GTSNPN, SVGIG (reference sequence). V shed 0 bases and J shed 7 bases, with 12 bases lying between them.